This TCR beta chain was identified in a study of cytomegalovirus exposure and HLA in healthy donors. Primers included in the PCR were 60 Vbeta and 13 Jbeta primers. Data came from immunoSEQ multiplex PCR; TCRdb stores just in-frame clones and leaves some out. The sample consists of about 190,000 clones, around 77% of them appearing once. Overall study findings and caveats: Some V segments (TRBV6-2 and TRBV6-3 among them) were excluded as indistinguishable. CMV antigen specificity was confirmed in vitro for three CMV-associated chains.

Concerning this clone itself: Its antigen is not identified.

This CDR3 is built from 15 residues. Germline V gives CDR1 SGHAT, CDR2 FQNNGV. V shed 1 base and J shed 1 base, with 10 bases lying between them. Material: PBMCs. The clonotype comes from a woman younger than 35 in good health and CMV-seronegative. The genes are TRBV11-2 and TRBJ1-2; D unresolved. The CDR3 protein is CASSLGRIVNYGYTF. CDR3 nucleotide sequence: TGTGCCAGCAGCTTAGGGCGGATAGTTAACTATGGCTACACCTTC. The full variable domain, completed using reference TRBV11-2 and TRBJ1-2, is EAGVAQSPRYKIIEKRQSVAFWCNPISGHATLYWYQQILGQGPKLLIQFQNNGVVDDSQLPKDRFSAERLKGVDSTLKIQPAKLEDSAVYLCASSLGRIVNYGYTFGSGTRLTVV.